These T cell receptor beta chains were read from a single sample in a study of cytomegalovirus exposure and HLA in healthy donors. Sequencing was performed with immunoSEQ multiplex PCR; in TCRdb, only in-frame clones are kept and a portion is missing. The sample has around 99,000 clones; around four fifths are singletons. The sequencing input was PBMCs. The origin of the receptors is a man in his fifties in good health and CMV-seropositive. The CDR3 runs from the conserved cysteine through the conserved F or W. Each record gives: V gene, clone size, D gene, J gene, CDR3 length, CDR3 DNA, CDR3 protein. A D gene is named only where the DNA matches it firmly. Expanded clones get a size class; other rows say once, few or many, or leave the size out.

>TRBV18|-|TRBD1|TRBJ1-2|15
TGTGCCAGCTCTCAACAAGGACAGGGACAGCATGGCTACACCTTC
CASSQQGQGQHGYTF
>TRBV25-1|-|-|TRBJ1-2|10
TGTGCCAACCGGGAGCCAAGTCACACCTTC
CANREPSHTF
>TRBV28|few|-|TRBJ1-5|15
TGTGCCAGCAGTTTATTGTATGGGGGAGGGCAGCCCCAGCATTTT
CASSLLYGGGQPQHF
>TRBV5-4|-|TRBD2|TRBJ2-5|13
TGTGCCAGCAGCTACCGGGGGGGGGAGACCCAGTACTTC
CASSYRGGETQYF
>TRBV11-2|-|-|TRBJ2-5|13
TGTGCCAGCAGCCGCGGGGAACCAAGGGCCCAGTACTTC
CASSRGEPRAQYF
>TRBV30|-|-|TRBJ1-2|13
TGTGCCTGGAGTCAACAGGATAACTATGGCTACACCTTC
CAWSQQDNYGYTF
>TRBV4-2|-|-|TRBJ1-2|15
TGTGCCAGCAGCCAAGATGCCCGACAGAAATATGGCTACACCTTC
CASSQDARQKYGYTF
>TRBV6-1|-|-|TRBJ1-6|15
TGTGCCAGCAGTGAATTAGGCAGGGTAGATTCACCCCTCCACTTT
CASSELGRVDSPLHF
>TRBV7-9|few|-|TRBJ1-3|16
TGTGCCAGCAGCTTCCCCCCGGGCAGGGCTGGAAACACCATATATTTT
CASSFPPGRAGNTIYF
>TRBV9|-|TRBD2|TRBJ2-3|20
TGTGCCAGCAGCGTGAGAGGACTAGCGGGCGTCCCTACGAGCACAGATACGCAGTATTTT
CASSVRGLAGVPTSTDTQYF
>TRBV19|-|-|TRBJ1-2|15
TGTGCCAGTAGTATCCGGGACTCCACTAACTATGGCTACACCTTC
CASSIRDSTNYGYTF
>TRBV5-6|few|-|TRBJ1-5|14
TGTGCCAGCAGCTTACGGGGGGCCAATCAGCCCCAGCATTTT
CASSLRGANQPQHF
>TRBV7-6|-|TRBD1|TRBJ1-2|18
TGTGCCAGCAGCCCGTATTATCGCGGCAGGGGGATCGATGATGGCTACACCTTC
CASSPYYRGRGIDDGYTF
>TRBV6-5|once|TRBD1|TRBJ2-7|15
TGTGCCAGCAGTTACTTTGGACAGGGATCCTACGAGCAGTACTTC
CASSYFGQGSYEQYF
>TRBV10-2|-|TRBD2|TRBJ2-7|15
TGCGCCAGCAGTCTTACTAGCGGGGGTTCATCCGAGCAGTACTTC
CASSLTSGGSSEQYF
>TRBV4-1|-|-|TRBJ1-4|18
TGCGCCAGCAGCCCTCAGTCGGGGGGTGATTCAACTAATGAAAAACTGTTTTTT
CASSPQSGGDSTNEKLFF
>TRBV27|once|TRBD1|TRBJ1-2|16
TGTGCCAGCAGTTCCAGGGGGACAAGGGGGACCTATGGCTACACCTTC
CASSSRGTRGTYGYTF
>TRBV7-9|-|TRBD1|TRBJ2-7|15
TGTGCCAGCAGCTTAGCCGACAGGGTTGGCAACGAGCAGTACTTC
CASSLADRVGNEQYF
>TRBV18|-|-|TRBJ2-7|14
TGTGCCAGCTCACCGGGGGCGAGCTCCTACGAGCAGTACTTC
CASSPGASSYEQYF
>TRBV9|-|-|TRBJ1-3|14
TGTGCCAGCAGCCCGGGGTCCTCTGGAAACACCATATATTTT
CASSPGSSGNTIYF
>TRBV19|-|TRBD1|TRBJ1-5|15
TGTGCCAGTAGTATAAGTCGACAGGGTAATCAGCCCCAGCATTTT
CASSISRQGNQPQHF
>TRBV7-2|few|TRBD1|TRBJ2-2|15
TGTGCCGGCAGTTTTACCGGGACAGCAACCGGGGAGCTGTTTTTT
CAGSFTGTATGELFF
>TRBV19|once|-|TRBJ1-4|16
TGTGCCAGTAGTATATTCGGGTTTGGAACTAATGAAAAACTGTTTTTT
CASSIFGFGTNEKLFF
>TRBV9|-|TRBD1|TRBJ1-1|15
TGTGCCAGCAGTAGGGGGCTCGAGGGTATCACTGAAGCTTTCTTT
CASSRGLEGITEAFF
>TRBV27|-|TRBD2|TRBJ2-2|17
TGTGCCAGCAGTGTAACGACTAGCGGGTCGAACACCGGGGAGCTGTTTTTT
CASSVTTSGSNTGELFF
>TRBV5-1|-|-|TRBJ1-1|13
TGCGCCAGCAGACAGGGCGAGACCACTGAAGCTTTCTTT
CASRQGETTEAFF
>TRBV5-6|-|-|TRBJ1-3|16
TGTGCCAGCAGCTTGGCCCCCACAGGGTCTGGAAACACCATATATTTT
CASSLAPTGSGNTIYF
>TRBV5-1|-|-|TRBJ1-1|14
TGCGCCAGCAGCTTGGCGGGGGAGAACACTGAAGCTTTCTTT
CASSLAGENTEAFF
>TRBV5-1|few|-|TRBJ2-5|14
TGCGCCAGCAGCGGCCGGACGGGCGGGGAGACCCAGTACTTC
CASSGRTGGETQYF
>TRBV7-9|-|TRBD1|TRBJ2-7|15
TGTGCCAGCAGCAGGGACAGGGGCGCCCCTCTCGAGCAGTACTTC
CASSRDRGAPLEQYF
>TRBV5-4|once|-|TRBJ1-6|16
TGTGCCAGCAGCCTTGGCTCAGGAGGCTATAATTCACCCCTCCACTTT
CASSLGSGGYNSPLHF
>TRBV5-1|-|TRBD1|TRBJ2-7|15
TGCGCCAGCAGCTATGTGACAGGGGTATCCTACGAGCAGTACTTC
CASSYVTGVSYEQYF